This T cell receptor beta chain came from a study of blood T cell repertoires in COVID-19. Study at large: The United States, Italy and Spain provided the acute and convalescent COVID-19 samples. PBMCs, B-cell-depleted T cells, or T cells provided the cDNA or gDNA that made up the material.

In the authors' workflow: Counts of nucleated cells, estimated from reference gene primer amplification, were obtained. Here immunoSEQ multiplex PCR was the method, and the copy in TCRdb shows in-frame clones only, minus some. V, J and clone size are those of that table, while D and trimming were read from the DNA. The sample yields more than 85,000 clones, about 90% seen once. With V trimmed by 5 bases and J by 5 bases, 5 bases remained unmatched. Germline values: CDR1 GTSNPN, CDR2 SVGIG (reference sequence). CDR3 length equals 13 residues. The clonotype comes from a man in his late teens or twenties with acute or convalescent COVID-19. The specimen sequenced was peripheral blood. The genes are TRBV30 and TRBJ1-1; 10 nucleotides line up with TRBD1. The CDR3 loop is CAWDRGQRTEAFF. CDR3 DNA: TGTGCCTGGGACAGGGGGCAGAGGACTGAAGCTTTCTTT.